This T cell receptor (beta chain) was sequenced in a study of shared T cell receptors in the human thymus. Germline CDR1 and CDR2: MDHEN and SYDVKM. The CDR3 totals 20 residues. Trimming left V 5 bases short and J 3 bases short, with 31 bases between. Using immunoSEQ multiplex PCR, the repertoire was profiled, and TCRdb retains in-frame clones only, with some absent. The sample holds 550,000 to 800,000 clones, over 75% seen once. These data were also filed under a second study, of human thymus T cells. That paper states: Donation came from healthy Finnish infants having corrective surgery for congenital heart defects. The thymus tissue came from resections taken during corrective heart surgery. Thymic TCR repertoires of unrelated people reportedly overlapped highly.

The TCR originated in a girl in the first two years of life with a congenital heart defect. Sequencing was done on a sample of thymocytes. The V and J genes are TRBV28 and TRBJ1-2; D is undetermined. The chain's CDR3 is CASSGEVQPSTRFFYYGYTF. CDR3 DNA: TGTGCCAGCAGTGGTGAAGTACAGCCCAGCACCCGATTTTTCTACTATGGCTACACCTTC.